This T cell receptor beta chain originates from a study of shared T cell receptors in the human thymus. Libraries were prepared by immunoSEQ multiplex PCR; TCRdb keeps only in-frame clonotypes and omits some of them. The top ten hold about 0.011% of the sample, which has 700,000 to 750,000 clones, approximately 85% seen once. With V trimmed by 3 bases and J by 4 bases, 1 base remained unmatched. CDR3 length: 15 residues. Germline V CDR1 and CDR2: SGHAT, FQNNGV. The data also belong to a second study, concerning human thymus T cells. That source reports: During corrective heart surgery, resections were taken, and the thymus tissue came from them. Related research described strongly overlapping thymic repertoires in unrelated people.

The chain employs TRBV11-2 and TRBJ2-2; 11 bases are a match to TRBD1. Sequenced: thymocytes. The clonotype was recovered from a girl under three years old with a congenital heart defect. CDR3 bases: TGTGCCAGCAGCTTCGGGACAGGGGGCACCGGGGAGCTGTTTTTT. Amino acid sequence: CASSFGTGGTGELFF.